Listed here are 31 T cell receptor beta chains from one sample, sequenced in a study of T cell responses to AZD1222 COVID-19 vaccine. Repertoires were generated with immunoSEQ multiplex PCR, while TCRdb's copy carries only in-frame clones and drops some. The sample has under 130,000 clones, about 91% seen once. The sample here was peripheral blood, taken 28 days after the second AZD1222 dose. The source is an adult who received the AZD1222 COVID-19 vaccine.

The chain joins TRBV6-1 to TRBJ1-1, with no clear D. This CDR3 contains 14 residues. V was pared by 3 bases and J by 6 bases, with 14 bases between. Germline CDR1 MNHNS, CDR2 SASEGT. CDR3 sequence: CASSDGRSDAEAFF. CDR3 nucleotides: TGTGCCAGCAGTGACGGCAGGTCAGACGCTGAAGCTTTCTTT.

The rearrangement links TRBV2 to TRBJ1-5; D perhaps matches TRBD1 (5 bases). CDR3 size: 12 residues. V was clipped by 6 bases and J by 2 bases, with 5 bases between them. Germline V gives CDR1 SNHLY, CDR2 FYNNEI. This chain's CDR3 is CASRGGNQPQHF. The DNA for the CDR3 is TGTGCCAGCAGAGGGGGCAATCAGCCCCAGCATTTT.

The V call is TRBV6-5, the J call TRBJ2-7; maybe TRBD1 (6 bases). The CDR3 loop spans 13 amino acids. Germline-derived CDR1 and CDR2 are MNHEY and SVGAGI. V lost 6 bases and J 2 bases, leaving 11 bases between the germline ends. CDR3: CASSLGQTYEQYF. As DNA, the CDR3 is TGTGCCAGCAGCCTTGGACAGACCTACGAGCAGTACTTC.

The V gene is TRBV20-1, the J gene TRBJ2-7; 10 bases are shared with TRBD1. Losses at the gene ends were 3 bases for V and 5 bases for J; bases not matched to a gene: 7. The CDR3 contains 14 residues. The V gene's germline CDR1 is DFQATT and CDR2 SNEGSKA (reference sequence). The CDR3 nucleotides read TGCAGTGCTAGTCAGACAGGGGGCGTCCACGAGCAGTACTTC. Translated: CSASQTGGVHEQYF.

The chain uses TRBV5-6 and TRBJ2-4, with D possibly matching TRBD1 (5 bases). The CDR3 consists of 15 residues. Germline V gene data show CDR1 as SGHDT and CDR2 as YYEEEE. The ends were cut back, 2 bases at V and 0 bases at J, with 9 bases in the middle. CDR3 nucleotides: TGTGCCAGCAGCTTTAGGGGATTAGCCAAAAACATTCAGTACTTC. Residues: CASSFRGLAKNIQYF.

The chain employs TRBV30 and TRBJ1-2; D gene unclear. Trimming took off 4 bases at V and 4 bases at J, with 13 bases between the two ends. The CDR3 is made up of 13 amino acids. Germline V gives CDR1 GTSNPN, CDR2 SVGIG (reference sequence). CDR3 in amino acids: CAWTRPGRYGYTF. DNA of the CDR3: TGTGCCTGGACCCGCCCGGGCCGCTATGGCTACACCTTC.

This clone was observed once. The chain recombines TRBV30 with TRBJ1-5; D is perhaps TRBD1 (6 bases). Trimming left V 1 base short and J 7 bases short, with 11 bases between. CDR3 length equals 13 residues. Germline values: CDR1 GTSNPN, CDR2 SVGIG (reference sequence). This CDR3 reads CAWSANQGQPQHF. In nucleotides, the CDR3 is TGTGCCTGGAGTGCAAACCAGGGGCAGCCCCAGCATTTT.

The chain combines TRBV19 with TRBJ2-7; weak D call: TRBD2 (6 bases). The CDR3 contains 15 residues. Deletions cut 6 bases from V and 4 bases from J, with 19 bases between. Looked up from germline, CDR1 is LNHDA and CDR2 is SQIVND (reference sequence). For the CDR3, the DNA is TGTGCCAGTAGCTCCGGACTAAGCGGACTATACGAGCAGTACTTC. It translates to CASSSGLSGLYEQYF.

CDR3 in amino acids: CASRPFGGANTGELFF. The DNA for the CDR3 is TGTGCCAGTAGGCCCTTCGGGGGCGCAAACACCGGGGAGCTGTTTTTT. The chain is built from TRBV19 and TRBJ2-2; TRBD1 or TRBD2 may be the D gene (6 bases each). This CDR3 is built from 16 residues. In germline, CDR1 is LNHDA, CDR2 SQIVND (reference sequence). Trimming cost V 6 bases and J 2 bases, with 16 bases left between them.

The chain links TRBV15 to TRBJ2-1; 11 bases agree with TRBD2. Trimming removed 5 bases from V and 4 bases from J; junction bases left unmatched: 4. Germline values: CDR1 LNHNV, CDR2 YYDKDF (reference sequence). This CDR3 comprises 15 residues. The CDR3 DNA reads TGTGCCACCAGCGCCGGGACTAGCGGTTACAATGAGCAGTTCTTC. It codes for CATSAGTSGYNEQFF.

The chain is built from TRBV7-2 and TRBJ2-1, with a weak D call TRBD2 (6 bases). The CDR3 is made up of 17 amino acids. V lost 5 bases, J lost 2 bases, and 19 bases lay in between. Germline assignment: CDR1 SGHTA and CDR2 FQGNSA. The CDR3 loop reads CASSLRLVTSPYNEQFF. The CDR3 DNA is TGTGCCAGCAGCCTCCGACTAGTTACCTCCCCCTACAATGAGCAGTTCTTC.

The chain joins TRBV19 to TRBJ1-1; D call uncertain. This CDR3 comprises 12 residues. The V gene's germline CDR1 is LNHDA and CDR2 SQIVND (reference sequence). Trimming stripped 5 bases from V and 1 base from J, with 5 bases between. Written as DNA, the CDR3 is TGTGCCAGTAGTGCAAGGAACACTGAAGCTTTCTTT. Residues: CASSARNTEAFF.

The chain has TRBV3-1 (or the pseudogene TRBV3-2) and TRBJ1-1, with no clear D. The germline V gene encodes CDR1 LGHDT and CDR2 YNNKEL (reference sequence). The length of the CDR3 is 18 residues. V lost 0 bases to trimming and J lost 0 bases, with 17 bases between them. Here the CDR3 DNA reads TGTGCCAGCAGCCAAGAACGGGGAGGAGGGCCAATGAACACTGAAGCTTTCTTT. It codes for CASSQERGGGPMNTEAFF.

The chain combines TRBV18 with TRBJ1-6, with D maybe TRBD1 (6 bases). CDR3 length: 15 residues. The germline V gene encodes CDR1 KGHSH and CDR2 LQKENI. With 3 bases removed from V and 10 bases from J, the gap between germline ends came to 16 bases. In DNA form, the CDR3 reads TGTGCCAGCTCACCCGCCAGGGGCGGTGGGTCACCCCTCCACTTT. It specifies CASSPARGGGSPLHF. The full variable domain, rest sourced from reference TRBV18 and TRBJ1-6, is NAGVMQNPRHLVRRRGQEARLRCSPMKGHSHVYWYRQLPEEGLKFMVYLQKENIIDESGMPKERFSAEFPKEGPSILRIQQVVRGDSAAYFCASSPARGGGSPLHFGNGTRLTVT.

This clone showed up just once. The chain employs TRBV15 and TRBJ2-1, with D maybe TRBD2 (5 bases). V lost 0 bases and J 16 bases, leaving 16 bases between the germline ends. CDR3 length equals 13 residues. The germline CDR1 and CDR2 sequences are LNHNV and YYDKDF (reference sequence). CDR3 in amino acids: CATSRESYGKLFF. Here the CDR3 DNA reads TGTGCCACCAGCAGAGAAAGTTACGGGAAACTATTCTTC. Full variable domain (rest looked up from reference TRBV15 and TRBJ2-1): DAMVIQNPRYQVTQFGKPVTLSCSQTLNHNVMYWYQQKSSQAPKLLFHYYDKDFNNEADTPDNFQSRRPNTSFCFLDIRSPGLGDTAMYLCATSRESYGKLFFGPGTRLTVL.

V is TRBV30 and J is TRBJ1-2; D is ambiguous. The CDR3 runs to 14 residues. The germline V gene encodes CDR1 GTSNPN and CDR2 SVGIG (reference sequence). V was cut by 8 bases and J by 2 bases, with 18 bases left in between. The DNA for the CDR3 is TGTGCCCTCAGCTCGCAGATAGGGAACTATGGCTACACCTTC. Its protein is CALSSQIGNYGYTF. Together with reference TRBV30 and TRBJ1-2, the CDR3 gives the full variable domain: SQTIHQWPATLVQPVGSPLSLECTVEGTSNPNLYWYRQAAGRGLQLLFYSVGIGQISSEVPQNLSASRPQDRQFILSSKKLLLSDSGFYLCALSSQIGNYGYTFGSGTRLTVV.

This chain uses TRBV7-9 with TRBJ2-5, with TRBD2 as a possible D gene (6 bases). Germline V CDR1 and CDR2: SEHNR, FQNEAQ (reference sequence). The CDR3 is 14 residues long. V lost 3 bases and J lost 5, with 13 bases in between. The CDR3 DNA reads as TGTGCCAGCAGCTTCACTATAGGAGGGGAGACCCAGTACTTC. This gives the protein CASSFTIGGETQYF.

The rearrangement joins TRBV10-2 to TRBJ1-6; D is ambiguous. There are 13 residues in the CDR3. V lost 4 bases and J 8 bases, leaving 9 bases between the germline ends. Germline V gives CDR1 WSHSY, CDR2 SAAADI. The chain's CDR3 is CASSGQSYSPLHF. The CDR3 DNA sequence: TGCGCCAGCAGTGGCCAATCGTATTCACCCCTCCACTTT.

The rearrangement joins TRBV29-1 to TRBJ2-5; TRBD2 matches 15 bases. Germline lookup yields CDR1 SQVTM and CDR2 ANQGSEA. Unmatched junction bases numbered 13, after V lost 0 bases and J lost 5 bases. CDR3 length: 19 residues. CDR3 loop: CSVEDLPGLAGGVLETQYF. CDR3 nucleotides: TGCAGCGTTGAAGATCTTCCGGGACTAGCGGGAGGTGTACTGGAGACCCAGTACTTC.

The rearrangement links TRBV4-3 to TRBJ2-7; a weak D match, TRBD1 (6 bases). Per the germline V gene, CDR1 is LGHNA and CDR2 is YSLEER. V shed 3 bases and J shed 3 bases, with 18 bases lying between them. The CDR3 covers 16 residues. DNA for the CDR3: TGCGCCAGCAGCCACGTGGGCGGACAGCCCCACTACGAGCAGTACTTC. Translation: CASSHVGGQPHYEQYF.

The V gene is TRBV27, the J gene TRBJ2-7; TRBD2 agrees at 14 bases. Losses at the gene ends were 4 bases for V and 1 base for J; bases not matched to a gene: 6. This CDR3 has 17 residues. CDR1 and CDR2 (germline): MNHEY, SMNVEV (reference sequence). CDR3 coding DNA: TGTGCCAGCAGTTCCCGGACTAGCGGGAGGCTATCCTACGAGCAGTACTTC. Translating it yields CASSSRTSGRLSYEQYF.

A note on this clone: The sample contains more than one DNA sequence encoding this CDR3. V usage is TRBV11-3 and J usage is TRBJ2-1; TRBD1 is a possible D gene (7 bases). Germline lookup yields CDR1 SGHNT and CDR2 YENEEA. V was clipped by 4 bases and J by 0 bases, with 10 bases between them. The CDR3 loop spans 15 amino acids. The CDR3 DNA reads as TGTGCCAGCAGCTCAGGGGGGAGCTCCTACAATGAGCAGTTCTTC. Translated, it gives CASSSGGSSYNEQFF.

The V gene is TRBV27, the J gene TRBJ2-5, with D uncertain. Germline V gene data show CDR1 as MNHEY and CDR2 as SMNVEV (reference sequence). Trimming cost V 0 bases and J 5 bases, with 10 bases left between them. The CDR3 is 14 residues long. In nucleotides, the CDR3 is TGTGCCAGCAGTTTATCGCGGTTGAGGGAGACCCAGTACTTC. Residues: CASSLSRLRETQYF.

The J gene is TRBJ2-7, the V gene TRBV29-1; TRBD1 matches 7 bases. The germline V gene encodes CDR1 SQVTM and CDR2 ANQGSEA. The ends lost 6 bases at V and 3 bases at J; junction bases unmatched: 8. The CDR3 runs 13 residues. For the CDR3, the DNA is TGCAGCGTCTCGAGGGGACAGAACTACGAGCAGTACTTC. It is translated as CSVSRGQNYEQYF.

The chain is built from TRBV3-1 (or the pseudogene TRBV3-2) and TRBJ2-1, with 11 bases that match TRBD2. Germline CDR1 LGHDT, CDR2 YNNKEL (reference sequence). The junction had 1 base not matched to a gene; V was cut back by 2 bases and J by 10 bases. This CDR3 has 13 amino acids. This chain's CDR3 is CASSQLAGGEQFF. The CDR3 DNA follows: TGTGCCAGCAGCCAACTAGCGGGAGGCGAGCAGTTCTTC.

This chain joins TRBV20-1 and TRBJ1-3; TRBD1 is a possible D gene (5 bases). The CDR3 length is 13 residues. V was cut by 3 bases and J by 2 bases, with 8 bases left in between. Germline values: CDR1 DFQATT, CDR2 SNEGSKA (reference sequence). CDR3 sequence: CSASEGTGNTIYF. In DNA form, the CDR3 reads TGCAGTGCTAGTGAGGGGACTGGAAACACCATATATTTT.

Of note for this clone: One end of the junction varies from germline; a read error may be responsible. The rearrangement joins TRBV12-3 or TRBV12-4 to TRBJ1-1, with D possibly being TRBD1 (5 bases). The CDR3 is made up of 12 amino acids. The CDR3 DNA sequence: TGTGCCAGCAGCGCAACCCGGGACTCCCGGGAATTC. Its protein is CASSATRDSREF.

The chain couples TRBV4-3 to TRBJ2-1, with unresolved D. Trimming took off 0 bases at V and 5 bases at J, with 5 bases between the two ends. Germline V gene sequence: CDR1 LGHNA, CDR2 YSLEER. CDR3 length equals 13 residues. The CDR3 DNA reads as TGCGCCAGCAGCCAAGAGACCCACAATGAGCAGTTCTTC. Translation: CASSQETHNEQFF.

This chain joins TRBV11-1 and TRBJ2-2; D is perhaps TRBD2 (7 bases). Germline CDR1 SGHAT, CDR2 FQDESV (reference sequence). There are 14 residues in the CDR3. Trimming removed 5 bases from V and 4 bases from J, with 11 bases in between. The CDR3 spells CASSQGGVTGELFF. The CDR3, as DNA: TGTGCCAGCAGCCAAGGGGGGGTCACCGGGGAGCTGTTTTTT.

Only a few counts were recorded for this clone. The J gene is TRBJ1-2, the V gene TRBV15; TRBD1 is a possible D gene (6 bases). The V end was cut by 3 bases, the J end by 6 bases, with 14 bases between. The CDR3 is 14 amino acids. Looked up from germline, CDR1 is LNHNV and CDR2 is YYDKDF (reference sequence). The CDR3 sequence: CATSSKQGLDGYTF. The CDR3 bases are TGTGCCACCAGCAGTAAACAGGGACTTGATGGCTACACCTTC.

This clone was detected only a few times. The chain carries TRBV29-1 and TRBJ2-1, with D possibly TRBD2 on 5 matching bases. Trimming removed 5 bases at V and 10 bases at J, with 12 bases between. This CDR3 has 11 amino acids. Germline V gives CDR1 SQVTM, CDR2 ANQGSEA. The DNA for the CDR3 is TGCAGCGTTCGATCCGAGCGGGAGCAGTTCTTC. Protein product: CSVRSEREQFF.